This T cell receptor beta chain is drawn from a study of T-cell reconstitution after alpha-beta-depleted transplantation in children. Study-wide findings and caveats: Surviving recipient T cells and thymic progenitors accounted for the high day-60 TCRbeta diversity observed in some patients. A year post-transplant, T-cell counts and diversity derived mostly from newly produced T cells. Expanded clones from the graft, numbering several hundred, reportedly supplied alpha-beta T cells about two months after transplant.

This CDR3 spans 15 amino acids. The V gene end was trimmed by 2 bases and the J gene end by 5 bases; junction bases not matched to a gene: 5. CDR1 is MDHEN, CDR2 SYDVKM, per germline. Unique molecular identifiers featured in how the TCRbeta library was prepared. TCRdb fed the PCR reads into MiXCR, producing one record per CDR3 protein. The sample records fewer than 750,000 distinct CDR3 sequences, roughly a quarter being singletons. In the case of this clonotype: Its antigen is undetermined.

The chain links TRBV28 to TRBJ2-2; 7 positions match TRBD1. The TCR originated in a boy in the first two years of life with Wiskott-Aldrich syndrome, due to receive a stem cell transplant. Sequencing was performed on PBMCs, taken before TCRalphabeta/CD19-depleted stem cell transplant. The CDR3 sequence: CASSLGRGLTGELFF. CDR3 sequence (DNA): TGTGCCAGCAGTTTAGGAAGGGGGCTGACCGGGGAGCTGTTTTTT. Drawing the rest from reference TRBV28 and TRBJ2-2, the complete variable domain is DVKVTQSSRYLVKRTGEKVFLECVQDMDHENMFWYRQDPGLGLRLIYFSYDVKMKEKGDIPEGYSVSREKKERFSLILESASTNQTSMYLCASSLGRGLTGELFFGEGSRLTVL.